These 12 T cell receptor beta chains share one sample of origin, sequenced in a study of T cell responses to AZD1222 COVID-19 vaccine. The repertoire was sequenced with immunoSEQ multiplex PCR; TCRdb's copy has only in-frame clones and lacks some. The sample lists fewer than 200,000 clones; roughly 87% were seen once. The material was peripheral blood, obtained 28 days after the second AZD1222 dose. Receptors originate from an adult who received the AZD1222 COVID-19 vaccine.

The chain joins TRBV5-1 to TRBJ2-7, with 11 bases fitting TRBD1. The CDR3 totals 15 residues. Germline CDR1 SGHRS, CDR2 YFSETQ. J was trimmed by 7 bases and V by 0 bases; bases with no gene match: 6. CDR3 nucleotide sequence: TGCGCCAGCAGCTTGGGAGGACAGGGGGCGCGGGAGCAGTACTTC. It translates to CASSLGGQGAREQYF. The whole variable domain, remainder taken from reference TRBV5-1 and TRBJ2-7, is KAGVTQTPRYLIKTRGQQVTLSCSPISGHRSVSWYQQTPGQGLQFLFEYFSETQRNKGNFPGRFSGRQFSNSRSEMNVSTLELGDSALYLCASSLGGQGAREQYFGPGTRLTVT.

This clone was seen once. J is TRBJ2-1 and V is TRBV7-9; D assignment may be TRBD1 or TRBD2 (5 bases each). With 4 bases removed from V and 9 bases from J, the gap between germline ends came to 10 bases. The CDR3 totals 12 residues. Germline loops: CDR1 SEHNR, CDR2 FQNEAQ (reference sequence). CDR3 residues: CASSWGWAEQFF. DNA for the CDR3: TGTGCCAGCAGCTGGGGGTGGGCTGAGCAGTTCTTC.

The rearrangement links TRBV13 to TRBJ2-1, with TRBD2 identical over 8 bases. The CDR3 totals 15 residues. The trim removed 2 bases at V and 4 bases at J, leaving 4 bases unmatched. Germline CDR1 is PRHDT and CDR2 is FYEKMQ (reference sequence). CDR3 amino acids: CASSLLLAEYNEQFF. For the CDR3, the DNA is TGTGCCAGCAGCTTACTACTAGCGGAATACAATGAGCAGTTCTTC.

This clone came up once. The chain is built from TRBV13 and TRBJ2-7, with TRBD2 matching 9 bases. Germline lookup yields CDR1 PRHDT and CDR2 FYEKMQ (reference sequence). J was trimmed by 0 bases and V by 5 bases; bases with no gene match: 8. The CDR3 sequence is 16 residues long. In nucleotides, the CDR3 is TGTGCCAGCAGCCCATCTAGCGGGGCGAGCTCCTACGAGCAGTACTTC. This translates into CASSPSSGASSYEQYF.

The chain uses TRBV4-1 and TRBJ1-2; 7 nucleotides line up with TRBD1. The germline CDR1 and CDR2 sequences are MGHRA and YSYEKL. The V segment lost 4 bases and the J segment 4 bases; nucleotides outside the gene matches: 9. The CDR3 consists of 15 residues. In nucleotides, the CDR3 is TGCGCCAGCAGCCCTCGACAGGGAAGTGGCTATGGCTACACCTTC. This gives the protein CASSPRQGSGYGYTF.

The genes are TRBV6-2 or TRBV6-3 and TRBJ2-5; perhaps TRBD2 as D (5 bases). Germline V gives CDR1 MNHEY, CDR2 SVGEGT. This CDR3 region has 12 residues. Trimming cost V 2 bases and J 5 bases, with 6 bases left between them. The CDR3 DNA follows: TGTGCCAGCAGTTACCGAGGGGAGACCCAGTACTTC. Its translation: CASSYRGETQYF.

This sequence joins TRBV2 and TRBJ2-2; D call uncertain. V was cut by 6 bases and J by 5 bases, with 10 bases left in between. This CDR3 has 13 residues. The germline V gene has CDR1 SNHLY and CDR2 FYNNEI. CDR3 DNA sequence: TGTGCCAGCAGGGTGACGGTTACCGGGGAGCTGTTTTTT. This gives the protein CASRVTVTGELFF.

The CDR3 DNA reads as TGTGCCAGCAGCTTCTCGGGGGGTCCCTTCTACAATGAGCAGTTCTTC. Its protein is CASSFSGGPFYNEQFF. The chain joins TRBV13 to TRBJ2-1; 7 positions match TRBD2. J lost 3 bases, V lost 3 bases, and 8 bases had no gene match. Germline CDR1 reads PRHDT; CDR2 reads FYEKMQ (reference sequence). This CDR3 comprises 16 residues.

Note on this clone: Its ends do not fully match the called genes, so a read error is possible. The V gene is TRBV10-3, the J gene TRBJ1-4; D not resolved. The CDR3 is 13 residues long. Germline CDR1 is ENHRY and CDR2 is SYGVKD. This CDR3 reads CAISPSDDEKPFF. The CDR3 nucleotides are TGTGCCATCAGCCCGTCGGACGATGAAAAACCGTTTTTT.

V gene TRBV4-1 combines with J gene TRBJ1-2; 12 bases are shared with TRBD1. With 5 bases clipped from V and 8 bases from J, the junction kept 12 bases outside the gene matches. CDR1 MGHRA and CDR2 YSYEKL come from the germline V gene. The CDR3 runs 16 residues. Here the CDR3 DNA reads TGCGCCAGCAGCATCGGGACAGGGGGCAGGTTTGGAGGCTACACCTTC. Translating gives CASSIGTGGRFGGYTF.

The chain recombines TRBV25-1 with TRBJ1-1; D gene ambiguous. CDR3 length: 13 amino acids. The V and J ends lost 7 bases and 1 base respectively, with 10 bases between them. Germline values: CDR1 MGHDK, CDR2 SYGVNS. The chain's CDR3 is CASIGLGNTEAFF. CDR3 nucleotide sequence: TGTGCCAGCATAGGGCTCGGGAACACTGAAGCTTTCTTT.

The rearrangement joins TRBV6-2 or TRBV6-3 to TRBJ1-4, with D tentatively TRBD1 (6 bases). The ends were cut back, 6 bases at V and 3 bases at J, with 8 bases in the middle. The length of the CDR3 is 13 residues. Germline-derived CDR1 and CDR2 are MNHEY and SVGEGT. The CDR3 loop reads CASSGTPNEKLFF. As DNA, the CDR3 is TGTGCCAGCAGCGGGACACCTAATGAAAAACTGTTTTTT.